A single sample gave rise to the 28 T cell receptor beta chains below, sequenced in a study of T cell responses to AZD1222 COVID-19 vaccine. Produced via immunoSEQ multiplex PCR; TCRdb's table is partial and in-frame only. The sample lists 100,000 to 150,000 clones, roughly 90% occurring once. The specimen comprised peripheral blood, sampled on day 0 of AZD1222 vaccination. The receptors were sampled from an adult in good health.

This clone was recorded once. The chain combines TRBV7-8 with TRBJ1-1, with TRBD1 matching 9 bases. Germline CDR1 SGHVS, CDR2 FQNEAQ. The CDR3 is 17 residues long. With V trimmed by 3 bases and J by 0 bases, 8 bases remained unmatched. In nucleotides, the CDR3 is TGTGCCAGCAGCTTCGGCAGAACAGGGGGCATGAACACTGAAGCTTTCTTT. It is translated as CASSFGRTGGMNTEAFF.

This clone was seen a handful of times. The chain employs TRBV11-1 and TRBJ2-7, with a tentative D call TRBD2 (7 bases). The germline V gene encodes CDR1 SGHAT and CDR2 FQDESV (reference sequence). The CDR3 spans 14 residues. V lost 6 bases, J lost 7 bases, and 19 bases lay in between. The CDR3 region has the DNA TGTGCCAGCAGGTCGCCGCGGGGGCCGGGGGAGCAGTACTTC. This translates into CASRSPRGPGEQYF.

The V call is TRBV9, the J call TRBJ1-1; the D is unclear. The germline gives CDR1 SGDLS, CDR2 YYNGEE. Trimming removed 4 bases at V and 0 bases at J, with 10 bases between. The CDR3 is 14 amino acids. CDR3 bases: TGTGCCAGCAGCCCCTCTCGCATGAACACTGAAGCTTTCTTT. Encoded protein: CASSPSRMNTEAFF. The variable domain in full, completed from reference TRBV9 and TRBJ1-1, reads DSGVTQTPKHLITATGQRVTLRCSPRSGDLSVYWYQQSLDQGLQFLIQYYNGEERAKGNILERFSAQQFPDLHSELNLSSLELGDSALYFCASSPSRMNTEAFFGQGTRLTVV.

DNA for the CDR3: TGTGCCAGCAGTTTAAGCGGGAGCGCGCCCGAGCAGTACTTC. The encoded protein is CASSLSGSAPEQYF. The chain employs TRBV27 and TRBJ2-7; TRBD2 matches 8 bases. Germline V lookup: CDR1 MNHEY, CDR2 SMNVEV (reference sequence). Germline trimming cut 2 bases from V and 6 bases from J; bases unmatched to any gene: 6. CDR3 length: 14 residues.

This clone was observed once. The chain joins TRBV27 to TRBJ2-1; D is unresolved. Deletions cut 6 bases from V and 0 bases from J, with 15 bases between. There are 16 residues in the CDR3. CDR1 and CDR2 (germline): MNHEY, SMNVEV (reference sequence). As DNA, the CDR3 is TGTGCCAGCAGAGAGCTTATCACGAGCTCCTACAATGAGCAGTTCTTC. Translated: CASRELITSSYNEQFF.

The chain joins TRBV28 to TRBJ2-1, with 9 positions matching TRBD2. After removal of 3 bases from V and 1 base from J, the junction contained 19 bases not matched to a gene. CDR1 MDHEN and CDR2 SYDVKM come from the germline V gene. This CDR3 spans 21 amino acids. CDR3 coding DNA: TGTGCCAGCAGTTTTATCGGGGGCGCTAGCGGGAATGGTAGGTCCTACAATGAGCAGTTCTTC. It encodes CASSFIGGASGNGRSYNEQFF.

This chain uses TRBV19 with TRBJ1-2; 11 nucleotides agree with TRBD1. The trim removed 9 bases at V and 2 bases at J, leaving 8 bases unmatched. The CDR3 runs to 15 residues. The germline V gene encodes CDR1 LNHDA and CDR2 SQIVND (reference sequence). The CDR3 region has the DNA TGTGCCAGCGGACAGGGGGCAGGAAGAAACTATGGCTACACCTTC. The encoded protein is CASGQGAGRNYGYTF.

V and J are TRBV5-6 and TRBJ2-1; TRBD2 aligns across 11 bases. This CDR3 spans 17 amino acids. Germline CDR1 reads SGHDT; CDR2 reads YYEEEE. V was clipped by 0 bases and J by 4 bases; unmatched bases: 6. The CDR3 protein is CASSLVLRLAGYNEQFF. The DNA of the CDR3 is TGTGCCAGCAGCTTGGTTTTGAGACTAGCGGGATACAATGAGCAGTTCTTC.

CDR3 nucleotides: TGTGCCAGTAGTATAGACCTAGCCACAGATACGCAGTATTTT. This gives the protein CASSIDLATDTQYF. The chain uses TRBV19 and TRBJ2-3; tentative D call: TRBD2 (5 bases). Trimming pared 0 bases from V and 2 bases from J, leaving 6 bases between. Germline assignment: CDR1 LNHDA and CDR2 SQIVND (reference sequence). This CDR3 spans 14 amino acids.

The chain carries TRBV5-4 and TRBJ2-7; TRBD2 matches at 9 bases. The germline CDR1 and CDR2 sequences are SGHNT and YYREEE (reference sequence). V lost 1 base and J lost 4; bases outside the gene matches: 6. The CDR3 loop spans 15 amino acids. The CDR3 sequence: CASSLSLAGLYEQYF. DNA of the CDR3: TGTGCCAGCAGCTTGAGCCTAGCGGGGTTATACGAGCAGTACTTC.

CDR3 residues: CASSYSPHSYTDTQYF. DNA for the CDR3: TGTGCCAGCAGTTACTCGCCTCACAGCTACACAGATACGCAGTATTTT. The chain links TRBV6-5 to TRBJ2-3; D gene ambiguous. The ends were cut back, 0 bases at V and 2 bases at J, with 12 bases in the middle. Germline V gene sequence: CDR1 MNHEY, CDR2 SVGAGI. This CDR3 has 16 residues.

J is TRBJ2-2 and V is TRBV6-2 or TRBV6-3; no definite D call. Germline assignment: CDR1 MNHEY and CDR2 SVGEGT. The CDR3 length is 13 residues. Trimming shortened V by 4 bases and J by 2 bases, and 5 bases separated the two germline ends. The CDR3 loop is CASSWVNTGELFF. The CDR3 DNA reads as TGTGCCAGCAGTTGGGTAAACACCGGGGAGCTGTTTTTT.

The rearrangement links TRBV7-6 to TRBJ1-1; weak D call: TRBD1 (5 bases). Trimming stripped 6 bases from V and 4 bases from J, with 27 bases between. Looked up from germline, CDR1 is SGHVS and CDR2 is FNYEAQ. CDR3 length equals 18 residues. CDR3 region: CASRSTGTRLLSGTEAFF. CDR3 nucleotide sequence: TGTGCCAGCAGGTCTACCGGGACGCGGTTACTTTCAGGCACTGAAGCTTTCTTT. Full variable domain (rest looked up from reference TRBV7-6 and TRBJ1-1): GAGVSQSPRYKVTKRGQDVALRCDPISGHVSLYWYRQALGQGPEFLTYFNYEAQQDKSGLPNDRFSAERPEGSISTLTIQRTEQRDSAMYRCASRSTGTRLLSGTEAFFGQGTRLTVV.

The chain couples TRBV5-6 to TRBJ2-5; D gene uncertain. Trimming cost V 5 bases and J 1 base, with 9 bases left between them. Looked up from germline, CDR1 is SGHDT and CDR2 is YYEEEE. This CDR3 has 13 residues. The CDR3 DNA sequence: TGTGCCAGCAGGTGGGCAGCCCAAGAGACCCAGTACTTC. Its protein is CASRWAAQETQYF.

The CDR3 nucleotides are TGCAGCGTTCTCTGGGCCCCAAATTCACCCCTCCACTTT. Protein: CSVLWAPNSPLHF. This chain connects TRBV29-1 to TRBJ1-6; D is ambiguous. This CDR3 is built from 13 residues. Germline V gene data show CDR1 as SQVTM and CDR2 as ANQGSEA. V was shortened by 5 bases and J by 7 bases, with 12 bases between the two germline ends.

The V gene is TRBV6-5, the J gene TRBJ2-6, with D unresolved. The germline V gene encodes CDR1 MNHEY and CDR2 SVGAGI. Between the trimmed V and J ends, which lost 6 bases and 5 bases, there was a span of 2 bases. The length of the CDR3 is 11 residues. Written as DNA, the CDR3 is TGTGCCAGCAGGAGGGCCAACGTCCTGACTTTC. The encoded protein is CASRRANVLTF.

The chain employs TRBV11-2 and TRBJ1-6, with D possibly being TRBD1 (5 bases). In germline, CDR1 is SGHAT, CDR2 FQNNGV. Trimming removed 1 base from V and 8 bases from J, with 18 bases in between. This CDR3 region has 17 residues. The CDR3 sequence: CASSLGAEGLFDSPLHF. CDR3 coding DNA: TGTGCCAGCAGCTTAGGGGCGGAGGGGCTTTTTGATTCACCCCTCCACTTT.

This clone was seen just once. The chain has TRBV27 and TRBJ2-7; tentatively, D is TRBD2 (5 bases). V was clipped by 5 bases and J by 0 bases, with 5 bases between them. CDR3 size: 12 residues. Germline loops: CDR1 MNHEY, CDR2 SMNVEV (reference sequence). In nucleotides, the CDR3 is TGTGCCAGCAGTACTAGCTCCTACGAGCAGTACTTC. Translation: CASSTSSYEQYF.

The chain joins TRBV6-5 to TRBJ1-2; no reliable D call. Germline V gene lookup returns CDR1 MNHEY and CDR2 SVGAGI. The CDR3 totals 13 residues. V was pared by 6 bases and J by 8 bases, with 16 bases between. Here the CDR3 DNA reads TGTGCCAGCAGCAGACCGAAGGCGGGGGGCTACACCTTC. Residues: CASSRPKAGGYTF.

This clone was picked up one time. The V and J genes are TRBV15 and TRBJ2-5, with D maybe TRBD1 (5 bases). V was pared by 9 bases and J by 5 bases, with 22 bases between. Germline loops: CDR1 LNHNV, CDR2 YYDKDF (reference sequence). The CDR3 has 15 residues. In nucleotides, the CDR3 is TGTGCCACGTCAGTTGGGGCAGGGTTTAGCGAGACCCAGTACTTC. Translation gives CATSVGAGFSETQYF.

The CDR3 is CASSQSAVCQNQVGSPLHF. The CDR3, as DNA: TGCGCCAGCAGTCAATCGGCGGTTTGTCAGAACCAGGTCGGGTCACCCCTCCACTTT. V is TRBV23-1 and J is TRBJ1-6; D is undetermined. TRBV23-1 is recorded as an ORF, its role being uncertain. The CDR3 is made up of 19 amino acids. V shed 0 bases and J shed 10 bases, with 25 bases lying between them.

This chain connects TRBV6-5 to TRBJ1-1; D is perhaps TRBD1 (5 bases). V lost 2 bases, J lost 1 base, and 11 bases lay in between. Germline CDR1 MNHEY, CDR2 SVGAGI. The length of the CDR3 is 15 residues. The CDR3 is CASSYQAGRNTEAFF. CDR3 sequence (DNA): TGTGCCAGCAGTTACCAGGCAGGGAGGAACACTGAAGCTTTCTTT.

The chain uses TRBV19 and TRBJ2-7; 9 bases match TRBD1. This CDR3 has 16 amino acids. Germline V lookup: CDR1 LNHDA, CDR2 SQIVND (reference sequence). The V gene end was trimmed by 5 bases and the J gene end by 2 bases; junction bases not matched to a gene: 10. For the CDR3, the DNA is TGTGCCAGTAGTTTACTGGGACAGGGTAGAGCCTACGAGCAGTACTTC. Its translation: CASSLLGQGRAYEQYF.

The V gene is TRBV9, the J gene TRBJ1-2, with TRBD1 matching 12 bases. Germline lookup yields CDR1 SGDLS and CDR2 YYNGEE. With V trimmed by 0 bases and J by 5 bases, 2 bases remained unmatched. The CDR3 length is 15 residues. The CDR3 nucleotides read TGTGCCAGCAGCGTAGAGGGACAGGGGGCGTATGGCTACACCTTC. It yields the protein CASSVEGQGAYGYTF.

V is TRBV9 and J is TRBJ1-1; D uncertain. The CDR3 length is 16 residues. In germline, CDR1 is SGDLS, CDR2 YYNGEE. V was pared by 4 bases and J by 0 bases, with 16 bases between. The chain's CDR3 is CASSPRQATMNTEAFF. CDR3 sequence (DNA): TGTGCCAGCAGCCCCCGACAAGCCACCATGAACACTGAAGCTTTCTTT.

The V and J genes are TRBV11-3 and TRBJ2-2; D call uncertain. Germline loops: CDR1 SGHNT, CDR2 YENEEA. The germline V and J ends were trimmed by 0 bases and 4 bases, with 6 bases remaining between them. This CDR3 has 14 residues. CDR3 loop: CASSLDSGTGELFF. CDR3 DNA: TGTGCCAGCAGCTTAGATTCTGGCACCGGGGAGCTGTTTTTT.

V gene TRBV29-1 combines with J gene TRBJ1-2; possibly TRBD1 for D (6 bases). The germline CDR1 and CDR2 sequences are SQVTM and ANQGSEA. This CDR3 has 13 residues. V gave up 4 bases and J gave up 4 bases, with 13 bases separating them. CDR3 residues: CSVVGGVGYGYTF. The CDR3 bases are TGCAGCGTTGTGGGGGGCGTAGGCTATGGCTACACCTTC.

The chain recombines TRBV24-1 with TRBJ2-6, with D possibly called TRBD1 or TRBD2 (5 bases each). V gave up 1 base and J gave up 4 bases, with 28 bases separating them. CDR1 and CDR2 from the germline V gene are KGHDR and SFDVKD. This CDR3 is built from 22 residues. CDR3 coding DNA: TGTGCCACCAGTGATTTCGGGTATGCGGGTGGGTCGCTGGGGGACGGGGCCAACGTCCTGACTTTC. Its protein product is CATSDFGYAGGSLGDGANVLTF.